The 21 T cell receptor beta chains in this list originate from one sample, sequenced in a study of identical twins. TCRdb re-called the 5' RACE reads with MiXCR, one entry per CDR3 protein. The data show 500,000 to 650,000 distinct CDR3 sequences, just over 7% seen once. The sample also formed part of further work on yellow fever vaccine responses in identical twins.

Sequencing used PBMCs. These receptors were taken from a young woman in good health.

The CDR3: CASSSGRNTDTQYF. In DNA form, the CDR3 reads TGTGCCAGCTCCAGCGGGAGAAACACAGATACGCAGTATTTT. This chain connects TRBV9 to TRBJ2-3; 8 nucleotides line up with TRBD2. Germline CDR1 SGDLS, CDR2 YYNGEE. The CDR3 has 14 residues. The J segment lost 2 bases and the V segment lost 7 bases, leaving 6 bases of the junction unmatched.

This clonotype was detected only a few times. The chain joins TRBV12-3 or TRBV12-4 to TRBJ2-7; TRBD2 agrees at 7 bases. Trimming cost V 6 bases and J 0 bases; bases outside gene matches: 8. The CDR3 length is 15 residues. CDR3 loop: CASSFTPGGSYEQYF. The CDR3 DNA reads TGTGCCAGCAGCTTCACGCCGGGAGGCTCCTACGAGCAGTACTTC.

This clonotype has ten or more counts. The V and J genes are TRBV12-3 or TRBV12-4 and TRBJ2-1; D not resolved. Trimming removed 3 bases at V and 6 bases at J, with 6 bases between. The CDR3 consists of 12 residues. In DNA form, the CDR3 reads TGTGCCAGCAGTTTGCCGACCAATGAGCAGTTCTTC. Amino acids: CASSLPTNEQFF.

This clonotype was detected a few times. This sequence joins TRBV28 and TRBJ1-1; the D is unclear. Trimming stripped 0 bases from V and 1 base from J, with 6 bases between. CDR1 is MDHEN, CDR2 SYDVKM, per germline. The CDR3 extends over 14 amino acids. DNA for the CDR3: TGTGCCAGCAGTTTATGGCAGAAGAACACTGAAGCTTTCTTT. Protein: CASSLWQKNTEAFF.

This clonotype showed up many times. The chain is built from TRBV6-2 or TRBV6-3 and TRBJ1-4; D uncertain. V lost 4 bases, J lost 0 bases, and 24 bases lay in between. Germline V gene sequence: CDR1 MNHEY, CDR2 SVGEGT. There are 20 residues in the CDR3. The CDR3, as DNA: TGTGCCAGCAGTTCGGCCTGGAGGGTTAACCAGTCTGCAACTAATGAAAAACTGTTTTTT. This encodes CASSSAWRVNQSATNEKLFF.

This clonotype has ten or more counts. The V and J genes are TRBV4-1 and TRBJ2-1; 9 bases are shared with TRBD1. This CDR3 contains 15 residues. Germline loops: CDR1 MGHRA, CDR2 YSYEKL. V shed 5 bases and J 5 bases; nucleotides not matched to a gene: 7. The chain's CDR3 is CASSKTGGSDNEQFF. The CDR3 coding sequence is TGCGCCAGCAGCAAAACAGGGGGCAGCGACAATGAGCAGTTCTTC.

This clonotype was found many times. The V call is TRBV3-1, the J call TRBJ2-5, with 8 positions matching TRBD1. This CDR3 has 14 residues. Germline CDR1 is LGHDT and CDR2 is YNNKEL (reference sequence). V was pared by 3 bases and J by 5 bases, with 5 bases of the junction left unmatched. The CDR3 nucleotides are TGTGCCAGCAGCCATGGACAGGGTGGGGAGACCCAGTACTTC. Its translation: CASSHGQGGETQYF.

This clonotype appeared a few times. The chain uses TRBV7-2 and TRBJ1-2, with 10 bases lining up with TRBD1. The ends lost 6 bases at V and 8 bases at J; junction bases unmatched: 6. This CDR3 has 13 amino acids. CDR1 SGHTA and CDR2 FQGNSA come from the germline V gene. The CDR3 DNA follows: TGTGCCAGCAGGGGGGACAGGGGTAGAGGCTACACCTTC. Amino acid sequence: CASRGDRGRGYTF. Full variable domain (outside the CDR3, taken from reference TRBV7-2 and TRBJ1-2): GAGVSQSPSNKVTEKGKDVELRCDPISGHTALYWYRQSLGQGLEFLIYFQGNSAPDKSGLPSDRFSAERTGGSVSTLTIQRTQQEDSAVYLCASRGDRGRGYTFGSGTRLTVV.

This clonotype was seen at least ten times. The chain uses TRBV12-3 or TRBV12-4 and TRBJ2-3; TRBD2 aligns across 7 bases. The CDR3 totals 15 residues. V was pared by 6 bases and J by 1 base, with 7 bases of the junction left unmatched. This CDR3 is CASSPAAGRTDTQYF. The CDR3 DNA sequence: TGTGCCAGCAGCCCCGCAGCGGGACGCACAGATACGCAGTATTTT.

This chain uses TRBV12-3 or TRBV12-4 with TRBJ2-1; 9 bases are a match to TRBD1. The CDR3 contains 13 residues. Trimming cost V 3 bases and J 8 bases; bases outside gene matches: 2. Here the CDR3 reads CASSFGQGYEQFF. CDR3 DNA sequence: TGTGCCAGCAGTTTCGGACAGGGGTATGAGCAGTTCTTC.

In its sample, this clonotype was seen many times. The V call is TRBV29-1, the J call TRBJ2-7; the match to TRBD1 covers 8 bases. The CDR3 is 14 amino acids. The J segment lost 6 bases and the V segment lost 5 bases, leaving 12 bases of the junction unmatched. CDR1 is SQVTM, CDR2 ANQGSEA, per germline. The DNA for the CDR3 is TGCAGCGTTCTTTTTATGGGACAGGCGTCCGAGCAGTACTTC. Its translation: CSVLFMGQASEQYF.

This clonotype showed up many times. The chain links TRBV29-1 to TRBJ2-3; D is unresolved. CDR3 length: 16 residues. The V end lost 2 bases, the J end lost 7 bases, and 22 bases lay between the germline ends. Per the germline V gene, CDR1 is SQVTM and CDR2 is ANQGSEA. CDR3 loop: CSVEKMDPHLGYTQYF. The CDR3 nucleotides read TGCAGCGTTGAAAAGATGGACCCCCATTTGGGGTATACGCAGTATTTT.

This clonotype was detected only a few times. The chain couples TRBV7-2 to TRBJ2-1; the D is unclear. V lost 1 base, J lost 0 bases, and 7 bases lay in between. CDR3 size: 15 residues. The V gene's germline CDR1 is SGHTA and CDR2 FQGNSA. CDR3 DNA sequence: TGTGCCAGCAGCTTAGATCAGATCTCCTACAATGAGCAGTTCTTC. The encoded protein is CASSLDQISYNEQFF.

This clonotype has just a few counts. DNA for the CDR3: TGTGCCAGCAGTGACAGGCCGGGGTCCTACAATGAGCAGTTCTTC. This translates into CASSDRPGSYNEQFF. The chain employs TRBV6-4 and TRBJ2-1, with a tentative D call TRBD2 (5 bases). Trimming took off 2 bases at V and 1 base at J, with 9 bases between the two ends. The CDR3 runs 15 residues. CDR1 is MRHNA and CDR2 is SNTAGT in the germline V gene.

This clonotype has a handful of counts. The genes are TRBV4-2 and TRBJ2-7; unclear D gene. Per the germline V gene, CDR1 is LGHNA and CDR2 is YNFKEQ. The CDR3 loop spans 14 amino acids. V was trimmed by 0 bases and J by 6 bases, leaving 12 bases between them. CDR3 coding DNA: TGTGCCAGCAGCCAAGAAGCCAGATCGGTCGAGCAGTACTTC. It translates to CASSQEARSVEQYF.

This clonotype was counted between two and nine times. The genes are TRBV6-5 and TRBJ2-7; no firm D call. Germline V gene sequence: CDR1 MNHEY, CDR2 SVGAGI. This CDR3 has 13 amino acids. Trimming pared 2 bases from V and 6 bases from J, leaving 11 bases between. CDR3: CASSYNGLGEQYF. DNA for the CDR3: TGTGCCAGCAGTTACAATGGTCTCGGCGAGCAGTACTTC.

This clonotype was counted many times. The V and J genes are TRBV12-3 or TRBV12-4 and TRBJ1-1, with 7 bases fitting TRBD1. This CDR3 is 14 amino acids long. J was trimmed by 0 bases and V by 6 bases; bases with no gene match: 4. The CDR3 nucleotides are TGTGCCAGCAGATTGACAGGGATGAACACTGAAGCTTTCTTT. Its translation: CASRLTGMNTEAFF.

This clonotype was counted at least ten times. The chain has TRBV12-3 or TRBV12-4 and TRBJ2-5, with a tentative D call TRBD1 (6 bases). V was clipped by 6 bases and J by 2 bases, with 16 bases between them. This CDR3 has 15 amino acids. The CDR3 nucleotides are TGTGCCAGCAGGTCCCAGGACAGCTCACAAGAGACCCAGTACTTC. It encodes CASRSQDSSQETQYF.

This clonotype was picked up many times. The V gene is TRBV7-8, the J gene TRBJ2-5, with 8 bases matching TRBD1. Germline CDR1 and CDR2: SGHVS and FQNEAQ. The CDR3 totals 13 residues. The junction had 3 bases not matched to a gene; V was cut back by 7 bases and J by 2 bases. The CDR3 DNA reads as TGTGCCAGCAACGACAGGGGACAAGAGACCCAGTACTTC. It encodes CASNDRGQETQYF. Together with reference TRBV7-8 and TRBJ2-5, the CDR3 gives the full variable domain: GAGVSQSPRYKVAKRGQDVALRCDPISGHVSLFWYQQALGQGPEFLTYFQNEAQLDKSGLPSDRFFAERPEGSVSTLKIQRTQQEDSAVYLCASNDRGQETQYFGPGTRLLVL.

This chain joins TRBV7-2 and TRBJ2-1; 7 bases align to TRBD1. Germline CDR1 is SGHTA and CDR2 is FQGNSA. V trimming: 5 bases; J trimming: 1 base; junction bases outside the gene matches: 5. This CDR3 is built from 15 residues. The CDR3 spells CASSPGQLSYNEQFF. CDR3 sequence (DNA): TGTGCCAGCAGCCCGGGACAGTTATCCTACAATGAGCAGTTCTTC.

This clonotype has just a few counts. V gene TRBV6-5 combines with J gene TRBJ1-2; D is unresolved. Germline V CDR1 and CDR2: MNHEY, SVGAGI. The CDR3 has 14 amino acids. Trimming removed 2 bases at V and 3 bases at J, with 10 bases between. Here the CDR3 DNA reads TGTGCCAGCAGTTACATTTCCTTCGACTATGGCTACACCTTC. Translated: CASSYISFDYGYTF.